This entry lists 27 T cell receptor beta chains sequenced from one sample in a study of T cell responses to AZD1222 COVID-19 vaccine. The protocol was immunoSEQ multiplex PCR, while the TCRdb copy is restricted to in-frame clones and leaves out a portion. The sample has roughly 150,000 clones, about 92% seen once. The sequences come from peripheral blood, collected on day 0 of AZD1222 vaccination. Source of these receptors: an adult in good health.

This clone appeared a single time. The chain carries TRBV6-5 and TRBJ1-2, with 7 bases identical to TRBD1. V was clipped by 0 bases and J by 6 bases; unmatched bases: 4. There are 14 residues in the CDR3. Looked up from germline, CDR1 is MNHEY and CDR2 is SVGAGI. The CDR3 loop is CASSYSGTAHGYTF. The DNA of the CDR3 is TGTGCCAGCAGTTACTCTGGGACAGCCCATGGCTACACCTTC.

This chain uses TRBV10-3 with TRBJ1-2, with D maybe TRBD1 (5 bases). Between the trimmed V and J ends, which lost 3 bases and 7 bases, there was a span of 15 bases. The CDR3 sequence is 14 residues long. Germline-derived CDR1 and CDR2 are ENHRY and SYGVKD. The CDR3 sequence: CAISEKGLGLGYTF. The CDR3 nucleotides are TGTGCCATCAGTGAAAAGGGACTTGGGCTTGGCTACACCTTC.

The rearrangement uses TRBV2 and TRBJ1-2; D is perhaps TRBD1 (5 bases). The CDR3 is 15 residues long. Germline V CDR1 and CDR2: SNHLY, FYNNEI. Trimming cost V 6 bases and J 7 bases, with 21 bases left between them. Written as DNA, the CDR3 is TGTGCCAGCAGAGGACCCGGGACGTTGTTCCGTGGCTACACCTTC. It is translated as CASRGPGTLFRGYTF. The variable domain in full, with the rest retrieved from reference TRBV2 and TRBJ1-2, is EPEVTQTPSHQVTQMGQEVILRCVPISNHLYFYWYRQILGQKVEFLVSFYNNEISEKSEIFDDQFSVERPDGSNFTLKIRSTKLEDSAMYFCASRGPGTLFRGYTFGSGTRLTVV.

The CDR3 sequence is CASSEFGVGILGNTIYF. The CDR3, as DNA: TGTGCCAGCAGTGAATTCGGGGTGGGGATCTTAGGAAACACCATATATTTT. The rearrangement joins TRBV6-1 to TRBJ1-3, with D hard to call. Germline lookup yields CDR1 MNHNS and CDR2 SASEGT. There are 17 residues in the CDR3. Trimming removed 2 bases at V and 4 bases at J, with 18 bases between.

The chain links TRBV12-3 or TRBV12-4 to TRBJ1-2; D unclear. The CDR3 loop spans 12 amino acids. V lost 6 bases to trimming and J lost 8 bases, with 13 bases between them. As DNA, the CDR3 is TGTGCCAGCAGCTACAGCCTCGCGGGCTACACCTTC. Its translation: CASSYSLAGYTF.

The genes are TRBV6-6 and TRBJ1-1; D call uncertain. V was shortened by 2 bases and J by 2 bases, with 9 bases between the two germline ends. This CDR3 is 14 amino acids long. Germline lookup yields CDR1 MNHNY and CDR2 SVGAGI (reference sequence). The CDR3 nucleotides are TGTGCCAGCAGTTACAGAACGGACAACACTGAAGCTTTCTTT. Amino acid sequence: CASSYRTDNTEAFF.

The CDR3 nucleotides are TGCGCCAGCAGCTTGTCATGGGGTGACTACCGCTCCTACGAGCAGTACTTC. Its translation: CASSLSWGDYRSYEQYF. The genes are TRBV5-1 and TRBJ2-7; possibly TRBD2 for D (5 bases). The germline V gene has CDR1 SGHRS and CDR2 YFSETQ. Trimming left V 1 base short and J 0 bases short, with 17 bases between. This CDR3 is built from 17 residues. Full variable domain (rest looked up from reference TRBV5-1 and TRBJ2-7): KAGVTQTPRYLIKTRGQQVTLSCSPISGHRSVSWYQQTPGQGLQFLFEYFSETQRNKGNFPGRFSGRQFSNSRSEMNVSTLELGDSALYLCASSLSWGDYRSYEQYFGPGTRLTVT.

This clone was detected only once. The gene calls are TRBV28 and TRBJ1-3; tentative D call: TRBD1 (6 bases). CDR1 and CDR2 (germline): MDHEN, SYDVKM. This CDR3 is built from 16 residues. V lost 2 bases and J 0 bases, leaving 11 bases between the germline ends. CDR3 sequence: CASSLGGRASGNTIYF. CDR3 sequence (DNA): TGTGCCAGCAGTTTAGGGGGCAGGGCCTCTGGAAACACCATATATTTT.

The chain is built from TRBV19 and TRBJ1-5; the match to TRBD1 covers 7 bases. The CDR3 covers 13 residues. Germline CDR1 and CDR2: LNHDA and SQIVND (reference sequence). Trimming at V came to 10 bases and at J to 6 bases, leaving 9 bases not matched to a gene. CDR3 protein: CATATGLRQPQHF. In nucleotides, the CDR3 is TGTGCCACCGCGACAGGGCTCCGTCAGCCCCAGCATTTT.

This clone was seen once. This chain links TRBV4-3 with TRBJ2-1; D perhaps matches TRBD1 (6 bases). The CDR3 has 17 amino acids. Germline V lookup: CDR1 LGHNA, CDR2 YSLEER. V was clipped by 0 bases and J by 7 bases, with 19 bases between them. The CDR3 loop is CASSQDQGLAGWNEQFF. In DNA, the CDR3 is TGCGCCAGCAGCCAAGACCAGGGGCTAGCCGGTTGGAATGAGCAGTTCTTC.

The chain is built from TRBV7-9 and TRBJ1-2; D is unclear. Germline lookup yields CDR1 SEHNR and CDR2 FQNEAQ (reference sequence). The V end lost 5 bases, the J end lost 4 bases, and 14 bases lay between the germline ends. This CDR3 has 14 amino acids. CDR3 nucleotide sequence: TGTGCCAGCAGCCTTTGGGGAGACGCCTATGGCTACACCTTC. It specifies CASSLWGDAYGYTF.

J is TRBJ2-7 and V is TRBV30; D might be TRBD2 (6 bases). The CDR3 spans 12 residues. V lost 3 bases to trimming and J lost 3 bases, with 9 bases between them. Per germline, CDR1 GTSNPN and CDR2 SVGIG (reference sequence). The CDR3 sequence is CAWSGGYYEQYF. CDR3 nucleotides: TGTGCCTGGAGCGGGGGATACTACGAGCAGTACTTC.

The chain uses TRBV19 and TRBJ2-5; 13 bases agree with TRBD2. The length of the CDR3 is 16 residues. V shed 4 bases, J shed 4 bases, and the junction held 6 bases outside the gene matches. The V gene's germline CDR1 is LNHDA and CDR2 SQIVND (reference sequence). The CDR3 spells CASSKGLAGIRETQYF. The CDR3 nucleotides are TGTGCCAGTAGTAAGGGACTAGCGGGGATCCGAGAGACCCAGTACTTC.

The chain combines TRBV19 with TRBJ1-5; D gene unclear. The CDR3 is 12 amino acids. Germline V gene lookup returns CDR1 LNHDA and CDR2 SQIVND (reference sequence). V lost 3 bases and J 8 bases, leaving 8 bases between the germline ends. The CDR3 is CASSMGVEPQHF. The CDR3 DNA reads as TGTGCCAGTAGTATGGGTGTAGAGCCCCAGCATTTT.

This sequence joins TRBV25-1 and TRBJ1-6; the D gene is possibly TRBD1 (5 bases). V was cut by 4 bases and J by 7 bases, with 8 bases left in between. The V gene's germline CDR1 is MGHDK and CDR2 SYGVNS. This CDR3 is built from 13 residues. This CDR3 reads CASSGSGNSPLHF. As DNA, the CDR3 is TGTGCCAGCAGTGGTTCAGGGAATTCACCCCTCCACTTT.

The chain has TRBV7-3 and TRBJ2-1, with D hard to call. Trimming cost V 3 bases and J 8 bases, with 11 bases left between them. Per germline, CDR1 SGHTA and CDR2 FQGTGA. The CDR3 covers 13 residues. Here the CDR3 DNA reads TGTGCCAGCAGCTTGCAAGGGTCGGATGAGCAGTTCTTC. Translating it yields CASSLQGSDEQFF.

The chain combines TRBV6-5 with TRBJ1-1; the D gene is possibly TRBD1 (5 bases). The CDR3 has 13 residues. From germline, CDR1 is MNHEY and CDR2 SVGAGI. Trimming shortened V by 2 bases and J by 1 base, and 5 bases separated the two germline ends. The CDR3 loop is CASSYGGNTEAFF. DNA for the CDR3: TGTGCCAGCAGTTACGGGGGGAACACTGAAGCTTTCTTT.

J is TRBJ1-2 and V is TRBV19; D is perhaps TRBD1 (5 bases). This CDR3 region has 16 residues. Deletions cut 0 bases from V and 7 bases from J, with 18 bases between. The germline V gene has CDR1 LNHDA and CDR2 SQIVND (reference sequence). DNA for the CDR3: TGTGCCAGTAGTATAGATCCCCAGGGAATGAAATCTGGCTACACCTTC. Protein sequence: CASSIDPQGMKSGYTF.

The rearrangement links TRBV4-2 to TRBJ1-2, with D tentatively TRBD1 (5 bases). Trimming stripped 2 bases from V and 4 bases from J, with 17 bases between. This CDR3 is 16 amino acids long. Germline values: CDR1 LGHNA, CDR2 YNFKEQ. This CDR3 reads CASSQPITRQRYGYTF. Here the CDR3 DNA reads TGTGCCAGCAGCCAACCCATAACAAGACAGCGCTATGGCTACACCTTC.

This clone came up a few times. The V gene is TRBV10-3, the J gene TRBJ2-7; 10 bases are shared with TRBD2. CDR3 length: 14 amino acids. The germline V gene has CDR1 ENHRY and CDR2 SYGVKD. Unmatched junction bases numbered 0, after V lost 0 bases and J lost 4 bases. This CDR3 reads CAISESSGGYEQYF. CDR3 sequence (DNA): TGTGCCATCAGTGAGTCTAGCGGGGGGTACGAGCAGTACTTC.

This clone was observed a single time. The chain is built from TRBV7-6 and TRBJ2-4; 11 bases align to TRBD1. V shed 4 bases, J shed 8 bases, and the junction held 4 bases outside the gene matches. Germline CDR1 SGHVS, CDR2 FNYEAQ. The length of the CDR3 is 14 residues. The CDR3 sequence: CASSSGQGADIQYF. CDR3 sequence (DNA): TGTGCCAGCAGCTCCGGACAGGGGGCAGACATTCAGTACTTC. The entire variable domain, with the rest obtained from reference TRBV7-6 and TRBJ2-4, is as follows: GAGVSQSPRYKVTKRGQDVALRCDPISGHVSLYWYRQALGQGPEFLTYFNYEAQQDKSGLPNDRFSAERPEGSISTLTIQRTEQRDSAMYRCASSSGQGADIQYFGAGTRLSVL.

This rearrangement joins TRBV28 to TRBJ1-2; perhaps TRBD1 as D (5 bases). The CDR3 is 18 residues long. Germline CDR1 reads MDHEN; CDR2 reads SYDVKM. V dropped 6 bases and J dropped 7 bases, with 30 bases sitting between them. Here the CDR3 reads CASRTRGDKGKTMGGYTF. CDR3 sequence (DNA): TGTGCCAGCAGAACCCGGGGGGATAAAGGCAAAACTATGGGTGGCTACACCTTC.

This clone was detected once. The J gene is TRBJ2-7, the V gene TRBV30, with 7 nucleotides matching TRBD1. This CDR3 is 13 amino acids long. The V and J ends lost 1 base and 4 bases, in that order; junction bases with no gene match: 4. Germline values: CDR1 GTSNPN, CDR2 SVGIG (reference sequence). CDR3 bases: TGTGCCTGGAGTGCCCAGACAGGGTACGAGCAGTACTTC. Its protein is CAWSAQTGYEQYF.

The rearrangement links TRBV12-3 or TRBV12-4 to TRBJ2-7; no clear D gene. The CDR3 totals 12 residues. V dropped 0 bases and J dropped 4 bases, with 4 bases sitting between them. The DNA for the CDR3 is TGTGCCAGCAGTTTAGCAGGGTACGAGCAGTACTTC. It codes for CASSLAGYEQYF.

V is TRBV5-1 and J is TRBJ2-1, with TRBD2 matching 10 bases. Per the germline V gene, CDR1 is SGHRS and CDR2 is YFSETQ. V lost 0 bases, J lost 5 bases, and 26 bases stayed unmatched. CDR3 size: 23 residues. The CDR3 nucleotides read TGCGCCAGCAGCTTGGCCGGGACTAGCGCGAGACTAAGCCGAACAATGAAGGACAATGAGCAGTTCTTC. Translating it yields CASSLAGTSARLSRTMKDNEQFF.

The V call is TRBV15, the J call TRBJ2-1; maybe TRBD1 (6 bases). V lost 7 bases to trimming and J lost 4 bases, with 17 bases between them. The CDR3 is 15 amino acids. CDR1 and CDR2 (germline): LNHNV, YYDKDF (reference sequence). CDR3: CATNHRSGQYNEQFF. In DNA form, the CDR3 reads TGTGCCACCAACCACCGATCCGGACAGTACAATGAGCAGTTCTTC.

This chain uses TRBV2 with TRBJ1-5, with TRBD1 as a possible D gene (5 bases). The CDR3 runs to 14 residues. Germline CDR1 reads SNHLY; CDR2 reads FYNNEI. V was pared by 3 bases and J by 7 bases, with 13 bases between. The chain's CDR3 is CASSDPRGSQPQHF. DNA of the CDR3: TGTGCCAGCAGTGACCCCCGGGGGTCCCAGCCCCAGCATTTT.